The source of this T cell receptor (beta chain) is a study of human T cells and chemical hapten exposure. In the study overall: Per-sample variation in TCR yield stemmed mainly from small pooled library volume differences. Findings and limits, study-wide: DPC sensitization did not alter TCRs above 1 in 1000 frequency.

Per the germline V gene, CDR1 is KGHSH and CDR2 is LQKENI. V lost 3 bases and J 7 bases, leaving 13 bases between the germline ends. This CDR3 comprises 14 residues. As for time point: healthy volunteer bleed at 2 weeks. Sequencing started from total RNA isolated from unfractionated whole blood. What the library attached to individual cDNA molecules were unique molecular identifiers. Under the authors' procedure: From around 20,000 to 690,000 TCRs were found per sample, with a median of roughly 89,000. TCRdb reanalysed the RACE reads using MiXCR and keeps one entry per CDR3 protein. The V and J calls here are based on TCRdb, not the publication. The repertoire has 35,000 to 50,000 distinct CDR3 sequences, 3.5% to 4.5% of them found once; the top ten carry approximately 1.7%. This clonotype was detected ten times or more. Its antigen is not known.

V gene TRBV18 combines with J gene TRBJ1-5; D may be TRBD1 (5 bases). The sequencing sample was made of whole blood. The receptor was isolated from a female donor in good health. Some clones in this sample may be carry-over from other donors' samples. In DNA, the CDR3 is TGTGCCAGCTCACCGGGGGGGTACGGCCAGCCCCAGCATTTT. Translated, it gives CASSPGGYGQPQHF.